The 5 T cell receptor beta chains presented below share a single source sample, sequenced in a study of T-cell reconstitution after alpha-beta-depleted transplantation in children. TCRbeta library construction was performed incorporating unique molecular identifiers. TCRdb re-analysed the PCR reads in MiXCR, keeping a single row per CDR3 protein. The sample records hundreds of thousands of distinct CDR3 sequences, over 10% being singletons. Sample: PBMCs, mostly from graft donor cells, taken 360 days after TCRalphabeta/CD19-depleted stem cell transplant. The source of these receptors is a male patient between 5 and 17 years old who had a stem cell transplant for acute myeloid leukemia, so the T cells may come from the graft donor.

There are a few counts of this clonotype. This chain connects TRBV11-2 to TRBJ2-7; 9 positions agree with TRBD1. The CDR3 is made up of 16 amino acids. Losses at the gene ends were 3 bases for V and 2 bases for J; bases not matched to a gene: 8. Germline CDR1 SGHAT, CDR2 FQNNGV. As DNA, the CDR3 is TGTGCCAGCAGCTTTCCGGGACAGGGATCTCCCTACGAGCAGTACTTC. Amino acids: CASSFPGQGSPYEQYF.

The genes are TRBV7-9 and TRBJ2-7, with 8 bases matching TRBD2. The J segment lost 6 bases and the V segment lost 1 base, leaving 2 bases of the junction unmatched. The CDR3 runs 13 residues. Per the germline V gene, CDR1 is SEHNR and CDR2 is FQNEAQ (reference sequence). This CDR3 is CASSLGSGSEQYF. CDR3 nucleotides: TGTGCCAGCAGCTTAGGGAGCGGGAGCGAGCAGTACTTC.

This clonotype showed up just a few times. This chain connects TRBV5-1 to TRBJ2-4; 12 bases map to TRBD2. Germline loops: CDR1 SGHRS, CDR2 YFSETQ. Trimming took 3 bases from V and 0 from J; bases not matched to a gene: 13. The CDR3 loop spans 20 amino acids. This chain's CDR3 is CASSSAGLAGMGLAKNIQYF. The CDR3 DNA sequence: TGCGCCAGCAGCTCCGCGGGACTAGCGGGCATGGGACTAGCCAAAAACATTCAGTACTTC. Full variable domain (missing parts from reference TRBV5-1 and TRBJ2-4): KAGVTQTPRYLIKTRGQQVTLSCSPISGHRSVSWYQQTPGQGLQFLFEYFSETQRNKGNFPGRFSGRQFSNSRSEMNVSTLELGDSALYLCASSSAGLAGMGLAKNIQYFGAGTRLSVL.

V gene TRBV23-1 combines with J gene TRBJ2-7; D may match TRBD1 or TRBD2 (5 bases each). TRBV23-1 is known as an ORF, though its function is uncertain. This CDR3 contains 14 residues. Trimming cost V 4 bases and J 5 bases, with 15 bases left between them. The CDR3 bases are TGCGCCAGCAGTCTCAGCAGGGTAGCGAACGAGCAGTACTTC. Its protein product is CASSLSRVANEQYF.

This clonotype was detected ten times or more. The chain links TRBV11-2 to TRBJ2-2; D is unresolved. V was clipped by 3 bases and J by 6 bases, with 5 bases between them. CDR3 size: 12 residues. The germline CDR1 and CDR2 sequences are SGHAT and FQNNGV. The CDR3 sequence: CASSFWPGELFF. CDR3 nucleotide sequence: TGTGCCAGCAGCTTCTGGCCCGGGGAGCTGTTTTTT.